This TCR beta chain was captured in a study of T cell changes during pregnancy in multiple sclerosis. Germline-derived CDR1 and CDR2 are PRHDT and FYEKMQ (reference sequence). This CDR3 has 14 amino acids. With 5 bases clipped from V and 7 bases from J, the junction kept 6 bases outside the gene matches. Measured with immunoSEQ multiplex PCR; TCRdb has only the in-frame clones, and not every one. The sample has about 34,000 clones; 90% are singletons. This TCR came from a female donor with multiple sclerosis, enrolled in a pregnancy study. The chain uses TRBV13 and TRBJ2-7; 12 bases match TRBD2. The specimen was CD8+ T cells from peripheral blood mononuclear cells, collected in the second trimester of pregnancy. CDR3 sequence reads: CASSAGLAGWEQYF. CDR3 sequence (DNA): TGTGCCAGCAGCGCCGGACTAGCGGGATGGGAGCAGTACTTC.